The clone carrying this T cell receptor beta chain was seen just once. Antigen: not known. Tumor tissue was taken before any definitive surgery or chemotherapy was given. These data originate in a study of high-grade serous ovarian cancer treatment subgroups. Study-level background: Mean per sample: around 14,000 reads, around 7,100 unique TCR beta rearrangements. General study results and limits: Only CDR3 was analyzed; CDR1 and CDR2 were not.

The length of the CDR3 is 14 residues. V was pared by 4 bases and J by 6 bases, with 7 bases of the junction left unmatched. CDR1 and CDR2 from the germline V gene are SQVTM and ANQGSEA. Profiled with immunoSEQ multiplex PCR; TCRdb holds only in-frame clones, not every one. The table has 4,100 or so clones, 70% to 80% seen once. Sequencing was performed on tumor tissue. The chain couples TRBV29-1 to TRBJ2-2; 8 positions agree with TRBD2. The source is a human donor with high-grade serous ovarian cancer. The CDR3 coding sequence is TGCAGCGTTGGGCCTAGCGGGTACGCCGGGGAGCTGTTTTTT. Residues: CSVGPSGYAGELFF.